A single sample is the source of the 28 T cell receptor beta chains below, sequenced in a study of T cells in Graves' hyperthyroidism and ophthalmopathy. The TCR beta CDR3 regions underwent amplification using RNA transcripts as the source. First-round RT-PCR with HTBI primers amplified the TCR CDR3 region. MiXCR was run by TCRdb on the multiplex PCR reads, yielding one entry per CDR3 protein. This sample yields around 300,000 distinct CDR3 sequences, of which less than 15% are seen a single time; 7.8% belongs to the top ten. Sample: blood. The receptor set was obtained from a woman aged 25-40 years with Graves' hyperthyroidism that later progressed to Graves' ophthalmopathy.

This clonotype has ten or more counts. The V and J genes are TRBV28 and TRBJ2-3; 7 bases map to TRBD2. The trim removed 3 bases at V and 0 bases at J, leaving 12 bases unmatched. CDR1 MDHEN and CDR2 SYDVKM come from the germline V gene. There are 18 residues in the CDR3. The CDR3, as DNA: TGTGCCAGCAGTTTTTTTACTAGCGAGACAACTAGCACAGATACGCAGTATTTT. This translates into CASSFFTSETTSTDTQYF. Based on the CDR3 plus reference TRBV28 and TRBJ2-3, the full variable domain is DVKVTQSSRYLVKRTGEKVFLECVQDMDHENMFWYRQDPGLGLRLIYFSYDVKMKEKGDIPEGYSVSREKKERFSLILESASTNQTSMYLCASSFFTSETTSTDTQYFGPGTRLTVL.

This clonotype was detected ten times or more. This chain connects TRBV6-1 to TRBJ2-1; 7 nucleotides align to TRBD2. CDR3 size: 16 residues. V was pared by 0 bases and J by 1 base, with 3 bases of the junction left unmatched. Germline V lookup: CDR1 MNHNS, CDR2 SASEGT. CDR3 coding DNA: TGTGCCAGCAGTGAAGCTAGCGGGCGATCCTACAATGAGCAGTTCTTC. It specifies CASSEASGRSYNEQFF.

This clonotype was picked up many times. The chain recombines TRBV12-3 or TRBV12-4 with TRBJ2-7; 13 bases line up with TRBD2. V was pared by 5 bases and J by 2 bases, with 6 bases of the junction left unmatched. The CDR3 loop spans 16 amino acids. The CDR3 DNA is TGTGCCAGCAGTCCCGGGACTAGCGGGACCCCCTACGAGCAGTACTTC. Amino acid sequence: CASSPGTSGTPYEQYF.

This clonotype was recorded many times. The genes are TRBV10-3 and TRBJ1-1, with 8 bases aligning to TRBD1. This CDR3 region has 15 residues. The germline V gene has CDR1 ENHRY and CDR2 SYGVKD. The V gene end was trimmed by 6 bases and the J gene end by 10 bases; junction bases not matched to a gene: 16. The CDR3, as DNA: TGTGCCATCAGAATCTCAGGGGGCCTGAACACAGGAGCTTTCTTT. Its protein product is CAIRISGGLNTGAFF.

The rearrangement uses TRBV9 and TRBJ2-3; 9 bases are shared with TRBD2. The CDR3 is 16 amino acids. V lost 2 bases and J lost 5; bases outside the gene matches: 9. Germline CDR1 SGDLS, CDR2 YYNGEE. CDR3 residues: CASSVGLAGSGDTQYF. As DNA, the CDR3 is TGTGCCAGCAGCGTTGGGCTAGCGGGATCCGGAGATACGCAGTATTTT. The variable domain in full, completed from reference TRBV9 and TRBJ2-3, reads DSGVTQTPKHLITATGQRVTLRCSPRSGDLSVYWYQQSLDQGLQFLIQYYNGEERAKGNILERFSAQQFPDLHSELNLSSLELGDSALYFCASSVGLAGSGDTQYFGPGTRLTVL.

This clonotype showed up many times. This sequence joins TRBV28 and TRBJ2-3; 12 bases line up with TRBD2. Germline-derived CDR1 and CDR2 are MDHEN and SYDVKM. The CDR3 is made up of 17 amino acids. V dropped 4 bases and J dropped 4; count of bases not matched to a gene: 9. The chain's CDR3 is CASSSPRLAGEPDTQYF. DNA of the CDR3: TGTGCCAGCAGTTCCCCCAGACTAGCGGGAGAACCAGATACGCAGTATTTT.

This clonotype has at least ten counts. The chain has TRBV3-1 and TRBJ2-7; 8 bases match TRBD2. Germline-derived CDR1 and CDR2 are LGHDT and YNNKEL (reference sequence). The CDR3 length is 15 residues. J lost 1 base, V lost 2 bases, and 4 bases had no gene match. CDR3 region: CASSQPRGGSYEQYF. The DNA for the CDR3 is TGTGCCAGCAGCCAACCCCGGGGGGGTTCCTACGAGCAGTACTTC.

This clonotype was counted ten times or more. The CDR3 sequence is CASSQREWNEQFF. The CDR3 nucleotides are TGTGCCAGCAGTCAGCGGGAGTGGAATGAGCAGTTCTTC. The V call is TRBV7-8, the J call TRBJ2-1; 8 bases match TRBD2. With 6 bases clipped from V and 7 bases from J, the junction kept 5 bases outside the gene matches. The V gene's germline CDR1 is SGHVS and CDR2 FQNEAQ. CDR3 length equals 13 residues. The variable domain in full, completed from reference TRBV7-8 and TRBJ2-1, reads GAGVSQSPRYKVAKRGQDVALRCDPISGHVSLFWYQQALGQGPEFLTYFQNEAQLDKSGLPSDRFFAERPEGSVSTLKIQRTQQEDSAVYLCASSQREWNEQFFGPGTRLTVL.

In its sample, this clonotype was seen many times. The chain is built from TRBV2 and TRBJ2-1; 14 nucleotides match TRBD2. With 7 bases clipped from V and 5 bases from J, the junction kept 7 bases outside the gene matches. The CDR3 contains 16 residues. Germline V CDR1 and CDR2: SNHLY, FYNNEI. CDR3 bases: TGTGCCAGCAAGGGACTAGCGGGAGACGGTAACAATGAGCAGTTCTTC. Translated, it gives CASKGLAGDGNNEQFF.

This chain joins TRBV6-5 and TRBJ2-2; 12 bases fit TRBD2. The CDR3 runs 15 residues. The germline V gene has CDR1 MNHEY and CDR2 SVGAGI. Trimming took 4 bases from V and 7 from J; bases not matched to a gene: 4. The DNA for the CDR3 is TGTGCCAGCAGTTCCACTAGCGGGAGGAACGGGGAGCTGTTTTTT. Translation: CASSSTSGRNGELFF.

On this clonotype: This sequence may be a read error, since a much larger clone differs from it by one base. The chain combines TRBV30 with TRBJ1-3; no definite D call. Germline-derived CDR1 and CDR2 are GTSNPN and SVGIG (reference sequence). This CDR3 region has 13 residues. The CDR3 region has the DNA TGTACCTGGAGTTCGGACGGTGGAAACACCATATATTTT. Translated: CTWSSDGGNTIYF.

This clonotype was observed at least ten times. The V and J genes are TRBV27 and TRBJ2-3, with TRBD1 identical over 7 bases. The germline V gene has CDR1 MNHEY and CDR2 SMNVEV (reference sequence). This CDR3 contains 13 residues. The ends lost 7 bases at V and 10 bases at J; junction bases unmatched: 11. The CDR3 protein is CASTPQGPGPQYF. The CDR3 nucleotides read TGTGCCAGCACCCCACAGGGGCCAGGGCCGCAGTATTTT.

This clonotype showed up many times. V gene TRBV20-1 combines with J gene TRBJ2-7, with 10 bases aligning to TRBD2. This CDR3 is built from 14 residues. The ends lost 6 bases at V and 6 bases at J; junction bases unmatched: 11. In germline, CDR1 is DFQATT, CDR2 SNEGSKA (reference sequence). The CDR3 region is CSAWIGTSASEQYF. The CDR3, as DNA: TGCAGTGCGTGGATCGGGACTAGCGCATCCGAGCAGTACTTC.

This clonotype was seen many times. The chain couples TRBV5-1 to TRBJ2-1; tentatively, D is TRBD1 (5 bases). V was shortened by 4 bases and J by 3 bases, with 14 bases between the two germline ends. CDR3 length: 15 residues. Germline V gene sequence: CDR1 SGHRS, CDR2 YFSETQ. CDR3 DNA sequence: TGCGCCAGCAGCGCCGACAGTGATGGCTACAATGAGCAGTTCTTC. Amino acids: CASSADSDGYNEQFF. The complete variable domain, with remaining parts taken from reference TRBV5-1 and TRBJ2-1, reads KAGVTQTPRYLIKTRGQQVTLSCSPISGHRSVSWYQQTPGQGLQFLFEYFSETQRNKGNFPGRFSGRQFSNSRSEMNVSTLELGDSALYLCASSADSDGYNEQFFGPGTRLTVL.

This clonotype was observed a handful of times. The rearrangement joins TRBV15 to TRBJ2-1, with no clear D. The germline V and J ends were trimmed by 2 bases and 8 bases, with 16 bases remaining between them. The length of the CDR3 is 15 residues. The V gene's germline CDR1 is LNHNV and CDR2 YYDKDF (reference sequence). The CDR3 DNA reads TGTGCCACCAGCAGACCTACAGCCCGGCAGGATGAGCAGTTCTTC. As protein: CATSRPTARQDEQFF.

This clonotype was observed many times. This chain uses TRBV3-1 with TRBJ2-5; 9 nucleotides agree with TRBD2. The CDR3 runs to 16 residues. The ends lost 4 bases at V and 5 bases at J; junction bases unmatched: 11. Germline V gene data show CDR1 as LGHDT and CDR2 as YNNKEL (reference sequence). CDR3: CASSPEIAGEGETQYF. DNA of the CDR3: TGTGCCAGCAGCCCGGAGATAGCGGGAGAGGGGGAGACCCAGTACTTC.

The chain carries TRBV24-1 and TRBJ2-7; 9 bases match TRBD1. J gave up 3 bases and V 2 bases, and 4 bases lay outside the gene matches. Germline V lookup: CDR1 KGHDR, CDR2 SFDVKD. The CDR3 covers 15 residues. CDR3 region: CATSDSGTGHYEQYF. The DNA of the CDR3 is TGTGCCACCAGTGATTCCGGGACAGGGCACTACGAGCAGTACTTC.

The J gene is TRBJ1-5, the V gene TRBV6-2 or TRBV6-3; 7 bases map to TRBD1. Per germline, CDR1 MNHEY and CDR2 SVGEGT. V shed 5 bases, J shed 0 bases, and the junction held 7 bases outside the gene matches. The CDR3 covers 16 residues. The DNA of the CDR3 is TGTGCCAGCAGTCCTGGGACAGACTATAGCAATCAGCCCCAGCATTTT. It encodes CASSPGTDYSNQPQHF.

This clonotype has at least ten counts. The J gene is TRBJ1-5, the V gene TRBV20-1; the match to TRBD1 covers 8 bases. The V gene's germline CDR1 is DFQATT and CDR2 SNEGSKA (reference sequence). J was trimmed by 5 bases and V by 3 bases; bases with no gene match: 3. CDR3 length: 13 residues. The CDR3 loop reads CSASQGAYQPQHF. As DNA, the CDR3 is TGCAGTGCTAGTCAGGGGGCTTATCAGCCCCAGCATTTT.

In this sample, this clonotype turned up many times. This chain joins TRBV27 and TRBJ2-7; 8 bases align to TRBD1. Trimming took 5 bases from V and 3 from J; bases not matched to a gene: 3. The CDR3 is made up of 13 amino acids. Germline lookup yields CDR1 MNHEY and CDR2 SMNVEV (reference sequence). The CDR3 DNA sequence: TGTGCCAGCAGTGTTGGACAGGGCTACGAGCAGTACTTC. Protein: CASSVGQGYEQYF.

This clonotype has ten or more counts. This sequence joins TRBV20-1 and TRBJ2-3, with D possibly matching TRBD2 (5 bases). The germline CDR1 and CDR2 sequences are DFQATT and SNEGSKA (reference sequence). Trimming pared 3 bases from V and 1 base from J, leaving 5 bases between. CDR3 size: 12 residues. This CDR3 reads CSASGGTDTQYF. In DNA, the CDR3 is TGCAGTGCTAGCGGGGGCACAGATACGCAGTATTTT.

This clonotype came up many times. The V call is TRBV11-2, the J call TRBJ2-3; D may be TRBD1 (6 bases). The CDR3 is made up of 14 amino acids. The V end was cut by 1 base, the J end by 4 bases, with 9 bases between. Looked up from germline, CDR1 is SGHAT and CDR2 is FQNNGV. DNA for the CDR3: TGTGCCAGCAGCTTAGGACAGGCTTCAGATACGCAGTATTTT. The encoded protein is CASSLGQASDTQYF. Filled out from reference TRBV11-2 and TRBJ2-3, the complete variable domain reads EAGVAQSPRYKIIEKRQSVAFWCNPISGHATLYWYQQILGQGPKLLIQFQNNGVVDDSQLPKDRFSAERLKGVDSTLKIQPAKLEDSAVYLCASSLGQASDTQYFGPGTRLTVL.

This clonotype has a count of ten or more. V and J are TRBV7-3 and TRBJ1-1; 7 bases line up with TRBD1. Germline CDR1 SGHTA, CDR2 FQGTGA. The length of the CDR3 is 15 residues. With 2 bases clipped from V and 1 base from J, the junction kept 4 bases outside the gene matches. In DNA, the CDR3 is TGTGCCAGCAGCTTATTTGGGACAGCGAACACTGAAGCTTTCTTT. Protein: CASSLFGTANTEAFF.

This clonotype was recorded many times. This CDR3 reads CASSLVVSGTDTQYF. The CDR3 DNA sequence: TGTGCCAGCAGCTTAGTAGTTAGCGGCACAGATACGCAGTATTTT. The rearrangement joins TRBV11-2 to TRBJ2-3; possible D gene TRBD2, 5 bases. V shed 1 base and J shed 1 base, with 9 bases lying between them. The CDR3 extends over 15 amino acids. Germline V gene sequence: CDR1 SGHAT, CDR2 FQNNGV.

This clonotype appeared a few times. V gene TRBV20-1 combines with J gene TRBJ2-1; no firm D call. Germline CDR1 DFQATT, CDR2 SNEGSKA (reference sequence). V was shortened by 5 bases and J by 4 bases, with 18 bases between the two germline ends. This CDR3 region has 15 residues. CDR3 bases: TGCAGTGCTGTCCCTGCGGCGGAGACTTACAATGAGCAGTTCTTC. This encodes CSAVPAAETYNEQFF.

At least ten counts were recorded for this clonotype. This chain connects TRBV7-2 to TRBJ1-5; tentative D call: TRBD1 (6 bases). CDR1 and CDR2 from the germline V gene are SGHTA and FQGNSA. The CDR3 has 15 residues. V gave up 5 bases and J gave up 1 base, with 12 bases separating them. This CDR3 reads CASSRTGISNQPQHF. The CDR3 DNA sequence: TGTGCCAGCAGCAGAACAGGGATCAGCAATCAGCCCCAGCATTTT.

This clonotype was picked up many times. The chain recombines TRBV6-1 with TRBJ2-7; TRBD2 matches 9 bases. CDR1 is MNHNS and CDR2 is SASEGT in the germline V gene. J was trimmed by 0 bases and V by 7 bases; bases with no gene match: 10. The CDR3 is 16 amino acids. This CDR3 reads CASTPRSSGTSYEQYF. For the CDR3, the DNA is TGTGCCAGCACCCCCAGATCTAGCGGGACCTCCTACGAGCAGTACTTC.

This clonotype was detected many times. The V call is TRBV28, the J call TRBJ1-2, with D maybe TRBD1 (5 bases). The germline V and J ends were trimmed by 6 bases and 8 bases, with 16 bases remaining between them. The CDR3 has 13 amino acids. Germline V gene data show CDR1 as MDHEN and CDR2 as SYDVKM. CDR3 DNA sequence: TGTGCCAGCAGCCCGGGACGGCCGGGGGGCTACACCTTC. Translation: CASSPGRPGGYTF.